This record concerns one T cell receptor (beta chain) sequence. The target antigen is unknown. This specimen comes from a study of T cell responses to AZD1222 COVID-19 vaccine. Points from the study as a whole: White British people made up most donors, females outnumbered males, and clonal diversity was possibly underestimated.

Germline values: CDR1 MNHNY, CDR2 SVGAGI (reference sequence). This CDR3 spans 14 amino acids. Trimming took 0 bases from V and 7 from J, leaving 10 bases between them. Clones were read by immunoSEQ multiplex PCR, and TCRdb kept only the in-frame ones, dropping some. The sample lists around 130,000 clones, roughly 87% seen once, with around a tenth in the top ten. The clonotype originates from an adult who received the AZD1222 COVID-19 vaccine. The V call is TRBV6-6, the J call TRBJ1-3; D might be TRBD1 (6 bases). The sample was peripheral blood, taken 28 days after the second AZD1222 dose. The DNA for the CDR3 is TGTGCCAGCAGTTACTCCGGACAGCCCAACACCATATATTTT. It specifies CASSYSGQPNTIYF.